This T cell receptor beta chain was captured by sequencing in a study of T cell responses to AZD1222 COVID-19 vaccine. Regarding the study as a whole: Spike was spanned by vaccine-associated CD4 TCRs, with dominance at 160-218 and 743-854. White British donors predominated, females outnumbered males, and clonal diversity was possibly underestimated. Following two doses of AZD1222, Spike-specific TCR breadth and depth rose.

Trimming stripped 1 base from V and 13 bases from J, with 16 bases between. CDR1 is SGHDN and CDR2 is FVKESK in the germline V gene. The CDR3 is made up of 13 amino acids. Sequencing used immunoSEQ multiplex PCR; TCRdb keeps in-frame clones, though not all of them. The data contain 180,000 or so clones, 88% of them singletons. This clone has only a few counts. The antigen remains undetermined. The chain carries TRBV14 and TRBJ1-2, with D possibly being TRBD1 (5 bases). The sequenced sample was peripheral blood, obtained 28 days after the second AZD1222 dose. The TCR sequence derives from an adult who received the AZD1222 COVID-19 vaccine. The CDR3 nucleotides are TGTGCCAGCAGCCAAGTGGGGGGTGCGGCCCGCACCTTC. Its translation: CASSQVGGAARTF.